This T cell receptor (beta chain) was recorded in a study of blood T cells in healthy people across ages. A second PCR, run for roughly 7 to 11 cycles, used a sample-barcoded 5' primer plus a J-beta primer mix. Each CDR3 protein is one row after TCRdb ran MiXCR on the 5' RACE reads. The top ten hold roughly 2% of the sample, which has about 1.8 million distinct CDR3 sequences, around half seen once. Sequences were obtained from blood. The receptor comes from a woman aged 40 to 50 in good health.

CDR3 amino acids: CASTSDRGLRNTEAFF. The CDR3 coding sequence is TGTGCCAGCACCTCGGACAGGGGCTTGAGAAACACTGAAGCTTTCTTT. The chain couples TRBV12-3 or TRBV12-4 to TRBJ1-1; TRBD1 agrees at 9 bases. J gave up 2 bases and V 7 bases, and 11 bases lay outside the gene matches. The CDR3 has 16 residues.